One sample yielded the 31 T cell receptor beta chains listed below, sequenced in a study of monozygotic twins with inflammatory bowel disease. TCRdb processed the 5' RACE reads again and assigns one entry to each CDR3 protein, with no DNA. The listing contains about 450,000 distinct CDR3 sequences. Material for sequencing was blood. These receptors were obtained from a human donor with ulcerative colitis or Crohn's disease, or a healthy co-twin of an affected twin (not recorded which).

This rearrangement joins TRBV10-3 to TRBJ2-7; the TCRdb call, TRBD1, lacks DNA for checking. The CDR3 is made up of 12 amino acids. Germline CDR1 and CDR2: ENHRY and SYGVKD. The CDR3 region is CATYTPGSEQYF.

The chain carries TRBV5-5 and TRBJ2-2; TCRdb indicates TRBD1, and absent DNA this call remains unverified. The germline gives CDR1 SGHKS, CDR2 YYEKEE (reference sequence). The CDR3 covers 17 residues. The CDR3 loop reads CASSRRTGEGGTGELFF.

The chain employs TRBV7-2 and TRBJ2-7; TCRdb names TRBD1, which stays unverified in the absence of DNA. CDR1 is SGHTA and CDR2 is FQGNSA in the germline V gene. The CDR3 length is 13 residues. CDR3 sequence reads: CASSSHRDNEQYF. The full variable domain, in which reference TRBV7-2 and TRBJ2-7 provide the parts outside the CDR3, is GAGVSQSPSNKVTEKGKDVELRCDPISGHTALYWYRQSLGQGLEFLIYFQGNSAPDKSGLPSDRFSAERTGGSVSTLTIQRTQQEDSAVYLCASSSHRDNEQYFGPGTRLTVT.

The V call is TRBV6-6, the J call TRBJ1-5. There are 13 residues in the CDR3. Germline V CDR1 and CDR2: MNHNY, SVGAGI (reference sequence). CDR3 protein: CASTYTSNQPQHF.

This rearrangement joins TRBV12-3 or TRBV12-4 to TRBJ2-7; lacking DNA, the TRBD2 call made by TCRdb goes unchecked. This CDR3 contains 12 residues. The CDR3 protein is CASRMEAYEQYF.

J is TRBJ2-2 and V is TRBV7-9. CDR1 and CDR2 (germline): SEHNR, FQNEAQ (reference sequence). This CDR3 is 12 amino acids long. CDR3 loop: CASSPWTGELFF.

The genes are TRBV24-1 and TRBJ2-7; the TCRdb D gene call, TRBD2, has no DNA to confirm it. This CDR3 is 17 amino acids long. The V gene's germline CDR1 is KGHDR and CDR2 SFDVKD. CDR3 in amino acids: CATSDSGTSGSSYEQYF.

CDR3 amino acids: CASSRQGQFGNTIYF. This rearrangement joins TRBV19 to TRBJ1-3; the TCRdb call, TRBD1, lacks DNA for checking. Germline lookup yields CDR1 LNHDA and CDR2 SQIVND (reference sequence). The CDR3 is 15 amino acids.

V is TRBV10-3 and J is TRBJ2-5; TCRdb's D call, TRBD1, is unchecked because there is no DNA. The germline V gene encodes CDR1 ENHRY and CDR2 SYGVKD. This CDR3 contains 13 residues. CDR3 protein: CAIGDLRGETQYF.

CDR3 amino acids: CSAVGGGYNEQFF. V usage is TRBV29-1 and J usage is TRBJ2-1; TCRdb indicates TRBD2, and absent DNA this call remains unverified. In germline, CDR1 is SQVTM, CDR2 ANQGSEA. The length of the CDR3 is 13 residues.

The chain uses TRBV5-5 and TRBJ2-2. Germline loops: CDR1 SGHKS, CDR2 YYEKEE (reference sequence). The CDR3 has 13 amino acids. This CDR3 reads CASSLGWIGELFF. Using reference TRBV5-5 and TRBJ2-2 for the parts outside the CDR3, the full variable domain is DAGVTQSPTHLIKTRGQQVTLRCSPISGHKSVSWYQQVLGQGPQFIFQYYEKEERGRGNFPDRFSARQFPNYSSELNVNALLLGDSALYLCASSLGWIGELFFGEGSRLTVL.

J is TRBJ2-5 and V is TRBV6-1; as DNA is missing, the TRBD1 call by TCRdb cannot be tested. This CDR3 is built from 15 residues. The V gene's germline CDR1 is MNHNS and CDR2 SASEGT. This chain's CDR3 is CASRGTGTYQETRYF.

The V and J genes are TRBV20-1 and TRBJ2-7; TCRdb selects TRBD2, and the lack of DNA leaves this call unchecked. In germline, CDR1 is DFQATT, CDR2 SNEGSKA (reference sequence). CDR3 length: 13 amino acids. CDR3 region: CSAALSGVYEQYF.

This chain uses TRBV12-3 or TRBV12-4 with TRBJ2-1. The CDR3 consists of 15 residues. The CDR3 reads CASRVGVGSYNEQFF.

The chain carries TRBV24-1 and TRBJ1-2; TCRdb's D call, TRBD1, is unchecked because there is no DNA. CDR3 length equals 14 residues. CDR1 and CDR2 (germline): KGHDR, SFDVKD. The CDR3 loop reads CATSGPTGIRGYTF.

The V gene is TRBV28, the J gene TRBJ2-1; the D call of TRBD2 rests on TCRdb alone, since no DNA is present to check it. The CDR3 has 16 amino acids. CDR1 MDHEN and CDR2 SYDVKM come from the germline V gene. The CDR3 is CASSLTSGTPYNEQFF.

The genes are TRBV20-1 and TRBJ2-1. Germline assignment: CDR1 DFQATT and CDR2 SNEGSKA (reference sequence). This CDR3 spans 11 amino acids. The CDR3 sequence is CSDEFYNEQFF.

This chain links TRBV18 with TRBJ2-7; TCRdb reports TRBD1, a call that lacks DNA to check it against. Germline CDR1 KGHSH, CDR2 LQKENI. The CDR3 has 14 residues. This chain's CDR3 is CASSPTGGGYEQYF.

The rearrangement joins TRBV19 to TRBJ1-4; TCRdb gives TRBD1 as the D gene, but with no DNA this cannot be confirmed. This CDR3 spans 18 amino acids. Germline-derived CDR1 and CDR2 are LNHDA and SQIVND (reference sequence). CDR3 loop: CASTPDGTGNPAHEKLFF.

The gene calls are TRBV29-1 and TRBJ2-1; TCRdb picks TRBD1, but there is no DNA to check that call. Germline lookup yields CDR1 SQVTM and CDR2 ANQGSEA. There are 15 residues in the CDR3. CDR3 protein: CSVVVRGVRYNEQFF.

This chain joins TRBV12-3 or TRBV12-4 and TRBJ2-3; there is no DNA to check the TCRdb D call of TRBD1. The CDR3 totals 13 residues. This CDR3 reads CASSSGVADTQYF.

The CDR3 reads CASSPTGTGHKEQFF. The chain employs TRBV5-6 and TRBJ2-1; the TCRdb call, TRBD1, lacks DNA for checking. This CDR3 comprises 15 residues. The germline V gene encodes CDR1 SGHDT and CDR2 YYEEEE.

The chain joins TRBV7-9 to TRBJ1-2; TCRdb's D call, TRBD1, is unchecked because there is no DNA. This CDR3 spans 16 amino acids. CDR1 is SEHNR and CDR2 is FQNEAQ in the germline V gene (reference sequence). The CDR3 sequence is CASSLAGTGTNYGYTF.

V is TRBV5-1 and J is TRBJ1-1; the D call of TRBD1 rests on TCRdb alone, since no DNA is present to check it. The CDR3 spans 15 residues. CDR1 SGHRS and CDR2 YFSETQ come from the germline V gene. The CDR3 region is CASSMTGQGGTEAFF.

The rearrangement uses TRBV5-1 and TRBJ1-4; checking the TCRdb D call of TRBD1 is not possible without DNA. Germline lookup yields CDR1 SGHRS and CDR2 YFSETQ. The CDR3 contains 15 residues. The CDR3 loop is CASSLNPGQDEKLFF.

V gene TRBV12-3 or TRBV12-4 combines with J gene TRBJ1-1; absent DNA, TCRdb's TRBD1 call cannot be checked. The CDR3 extends over 17 amino acids. The CDR3: CASSLVSAGGHNTEAFF.

The gene calls are TRBV5-1 and TRBJ2-3. This CDR3 is built from 15 residues. Per germline, CDR1 SGHRS and CDR2 YFSETQ. CDR3 sequence: CASSLSTASTDTQYF.

V and J are TRBV20-1 and TRBJ1-5; the TCRdb call, TRBD1, lacks DNA for checking. Germline CDR1 DFQATT, CDR2 SNEGSKA (reference sequence). This CDR3 is built from 13 residues. CDR3 sequence: CSADRGKDQPQHF.

The rearrangement joins TRBV7-8 to TRBJ1-5; TCRdb lists TRBD1, though no DNA is available to test this call. CDR3 length equals 14 residues. Germline V gene sequence: CDR1 SGHVS, CDR2 FQNEAQ. The CDR3 sequence is CASSWTGRNQPQHF.

CDR3: CASSPDTGTIEEKLFF. The chain recombines TRBV18 with TRBJ1-4; lacking DNA, the TRBD1 call made by TCRdb goes unchecked. The CDR3 loop spans 16 amino acids. Germline V CDR1 and CDR2: KGHSH, LQKENI. Full variable domain (missing parts from reference TRBV18 and TRBJ1-4): NAGVMQNPRHLVRRRGQEARLRCSPMKGHSHVYWYRQLPEEGLKFMVYLQKENIIDESGMPKERFSAEFPKEGPSILRIQQVVRGDSAAYFCASSPDTGTIEEKLFFGSGTQLSVL.

The gene calls are TRBV2 and TRBJ2-1; TCRdb selects TRBD2, and the lack of DNA leaves this call unchecked. CDR1 is SNHLY, CDR2 FYNNEI, per germline. The CDR3 is 12 residues long. The CDR3 sequence: CASKGVYNEQFF. The entire variable domain, with the rest obtained from reference TRBV2 and TRBJ2-1, is as follows: EPEVTQTPSHQVTQMGQEVILRCVPISNHLYFYWYRQILGQKVEFLVSFYNNEISEKSEIFDDQFSVERPDGSNFTLKIRSTKLEDSAMYFCASKGVYNEQFFGPGTRLTVL.